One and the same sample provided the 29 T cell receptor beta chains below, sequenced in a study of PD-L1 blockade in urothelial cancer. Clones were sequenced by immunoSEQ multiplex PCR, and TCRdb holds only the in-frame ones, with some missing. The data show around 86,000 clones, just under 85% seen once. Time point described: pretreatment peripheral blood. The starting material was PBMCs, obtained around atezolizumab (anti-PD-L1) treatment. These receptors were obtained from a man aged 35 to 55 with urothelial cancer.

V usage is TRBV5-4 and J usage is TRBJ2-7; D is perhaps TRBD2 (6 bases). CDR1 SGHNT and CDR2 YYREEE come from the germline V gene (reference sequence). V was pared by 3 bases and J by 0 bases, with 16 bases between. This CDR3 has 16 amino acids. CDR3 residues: CASSWDPAGGSYEQYF. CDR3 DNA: TGTGCCAGCAGCTGGGACCCTGCCGGGGGCTCCTACGAGCAGTACTTC.

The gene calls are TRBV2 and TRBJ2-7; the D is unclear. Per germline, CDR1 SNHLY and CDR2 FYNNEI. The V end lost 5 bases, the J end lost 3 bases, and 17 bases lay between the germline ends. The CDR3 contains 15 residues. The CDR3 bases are TGTGCCAGCAGTAGTAATCGTGACATCTTCTACGAGCAGTACTTC. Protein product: CASSSNRDIFYEQYF.

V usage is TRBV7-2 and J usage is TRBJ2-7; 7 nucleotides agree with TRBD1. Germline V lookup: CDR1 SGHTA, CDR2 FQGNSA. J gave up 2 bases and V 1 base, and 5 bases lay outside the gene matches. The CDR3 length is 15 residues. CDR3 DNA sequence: TGTGCCAGCAGCTTAGATGGGACAGTGACCTACGAGCAGTACTTC. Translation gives CASSLDGTVTYEQYF.

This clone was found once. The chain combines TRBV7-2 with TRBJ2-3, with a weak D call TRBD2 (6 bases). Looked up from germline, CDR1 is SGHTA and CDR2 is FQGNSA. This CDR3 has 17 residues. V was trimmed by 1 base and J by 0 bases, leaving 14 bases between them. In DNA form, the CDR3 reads TGTGCCAGCAGCTTAGGGCCAGCGGGCCTCAGCACAGATACGCAGTATTTT. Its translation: CASSLGPAGLSTDTQYF.

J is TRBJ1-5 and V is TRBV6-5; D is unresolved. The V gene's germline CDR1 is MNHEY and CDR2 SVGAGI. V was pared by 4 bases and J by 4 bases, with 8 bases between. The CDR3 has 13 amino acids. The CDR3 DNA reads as TGTGCCAGCAGTTCAAGGGAGAATCAGCCCCAGCATTTT. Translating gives CASSSRENQPQHF.

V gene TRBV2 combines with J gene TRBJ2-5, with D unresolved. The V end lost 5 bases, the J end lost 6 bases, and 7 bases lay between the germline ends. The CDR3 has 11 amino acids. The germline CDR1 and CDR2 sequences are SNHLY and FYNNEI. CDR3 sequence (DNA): TGTGCCAGCAGTAATGAGCAGACCCAGTACTTC. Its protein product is CASSNEQTQYF.

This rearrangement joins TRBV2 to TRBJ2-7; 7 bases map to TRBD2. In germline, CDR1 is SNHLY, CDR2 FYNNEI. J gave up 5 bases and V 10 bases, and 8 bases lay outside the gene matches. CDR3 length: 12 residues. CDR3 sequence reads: CATGRFDNEQYF. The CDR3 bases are TGTGCCACCGGGAGGTTTGATAACGAGCAGTACTTC.

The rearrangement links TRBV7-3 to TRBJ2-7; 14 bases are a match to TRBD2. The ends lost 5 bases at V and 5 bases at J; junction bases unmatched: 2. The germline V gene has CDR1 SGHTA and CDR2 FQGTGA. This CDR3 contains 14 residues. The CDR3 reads CASSPGLAGDEQYF. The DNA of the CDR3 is TGTGCCAGCAGCCCGGGACTAGCGGGAGACGAGCAGTACTTC.

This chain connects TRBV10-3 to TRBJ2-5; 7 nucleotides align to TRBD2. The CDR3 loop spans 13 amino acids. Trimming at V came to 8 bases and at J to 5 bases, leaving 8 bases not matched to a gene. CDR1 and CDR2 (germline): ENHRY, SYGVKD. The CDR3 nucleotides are TGTGCCATCGGGGAGGGAGTCGGGGAGACCCAGTACTTC. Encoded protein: CAIGEGVGETQYF.

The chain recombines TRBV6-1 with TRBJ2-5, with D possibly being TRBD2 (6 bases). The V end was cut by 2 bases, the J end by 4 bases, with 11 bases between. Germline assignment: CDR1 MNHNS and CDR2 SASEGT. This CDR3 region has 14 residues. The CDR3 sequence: CASSEPTSRETQYF. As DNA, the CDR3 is TGTGCCAGCAGTGAACCTACTAGCAGAGAGACCCAGTACTTC.

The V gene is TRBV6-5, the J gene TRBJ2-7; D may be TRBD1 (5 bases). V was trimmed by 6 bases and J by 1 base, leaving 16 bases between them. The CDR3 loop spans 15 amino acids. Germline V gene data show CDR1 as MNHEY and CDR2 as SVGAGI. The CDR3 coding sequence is TGTGCCAGCAGCGACTTCGCCTCAGGGTCCTACGAGCAGTACTTC. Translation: CASSDFASGSYEQYF.

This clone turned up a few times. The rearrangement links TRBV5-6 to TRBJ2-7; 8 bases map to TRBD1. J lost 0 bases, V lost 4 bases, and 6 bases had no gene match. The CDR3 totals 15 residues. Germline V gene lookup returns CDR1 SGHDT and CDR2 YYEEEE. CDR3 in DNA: TGTGCCAGCAGCCCCCGGGACAGGAGCTCCTACGAGCAGTACTTC. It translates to CASSPRDRSSYEQYF.

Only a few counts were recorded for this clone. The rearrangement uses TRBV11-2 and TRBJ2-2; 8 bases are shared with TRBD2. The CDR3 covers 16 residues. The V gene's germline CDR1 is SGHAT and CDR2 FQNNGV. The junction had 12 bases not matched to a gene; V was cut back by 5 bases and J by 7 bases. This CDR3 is CASSPLGGRRVGELFF. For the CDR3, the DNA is TGTGCCAGCAGCCCACTTGGCGGGAGGAGGGTCGGGGAGCTGTTTTTT.

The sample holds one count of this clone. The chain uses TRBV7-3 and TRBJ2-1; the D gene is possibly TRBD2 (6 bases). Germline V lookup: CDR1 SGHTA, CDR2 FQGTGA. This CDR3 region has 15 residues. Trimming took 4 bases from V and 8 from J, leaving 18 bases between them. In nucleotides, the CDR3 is TGTGCCAGCAGCTCACCGGGACTCCCAAGCGATGAGCAGTTCTTC. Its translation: CASSSPGLPSDEQFF.

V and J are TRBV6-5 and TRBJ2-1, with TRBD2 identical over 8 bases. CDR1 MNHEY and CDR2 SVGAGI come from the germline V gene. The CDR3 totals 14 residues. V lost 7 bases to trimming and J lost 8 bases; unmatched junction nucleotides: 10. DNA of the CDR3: TGTGCCAGCACCCCCAGCGGGAGTCCCGATGAGCAGTTCTTC. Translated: CASTPSGSPDEQFF.

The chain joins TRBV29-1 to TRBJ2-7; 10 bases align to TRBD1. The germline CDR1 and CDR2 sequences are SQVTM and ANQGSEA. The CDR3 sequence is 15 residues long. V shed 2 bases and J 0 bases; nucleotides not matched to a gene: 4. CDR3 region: CSVELGQGSSYEQYF. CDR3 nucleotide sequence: TGCAGCGTTGAATTGGGACAGGGGAGCTCCTACGAGCAGTACTTC.

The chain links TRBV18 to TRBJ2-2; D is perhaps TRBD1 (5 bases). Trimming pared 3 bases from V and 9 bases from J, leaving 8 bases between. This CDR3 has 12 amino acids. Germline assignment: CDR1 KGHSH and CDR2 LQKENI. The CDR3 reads CASSPRQRELFF. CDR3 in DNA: TGTGCCAGCTCACCTCGACAGAGGGAGCTGTTTTTT. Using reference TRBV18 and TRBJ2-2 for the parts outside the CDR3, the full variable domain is NAGVMQNPRHLVRRRGQEARLRCSPMKGHSHVYWYRQLPEEGLKFMVYLQKENIIDESGMPKERFSAEFPKEGPSILRIQQVVRGDSAAYFCASSPRQRELFFGEGSRLTVL.

In nucleotides, the CDR3 is TGTGCCATCGGCAACGGAGCCTACGAGCAGTACTTC. Protein sequence: CAIGNGAYEQYF. The rearrangement joins TRBV10-3 to TRBJ2-7; D not resolved. The V end lost 8 bases, the J end lost 2 bases, and 10 bases lay between the germline ends. Germline V gene data show CDR1 as ENHRY and CDR2 as SYGVKD. The CDR3 is 12 amino acids.

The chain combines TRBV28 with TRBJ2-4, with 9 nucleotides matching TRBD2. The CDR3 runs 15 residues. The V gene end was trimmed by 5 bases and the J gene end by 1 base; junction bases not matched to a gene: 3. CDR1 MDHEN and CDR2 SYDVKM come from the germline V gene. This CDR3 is CASSTSGLAKNIQYF. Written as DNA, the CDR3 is TGTGCCAGCAGTACTAGCGGGCTTGCCAAAAACATTCAGTACTTC.

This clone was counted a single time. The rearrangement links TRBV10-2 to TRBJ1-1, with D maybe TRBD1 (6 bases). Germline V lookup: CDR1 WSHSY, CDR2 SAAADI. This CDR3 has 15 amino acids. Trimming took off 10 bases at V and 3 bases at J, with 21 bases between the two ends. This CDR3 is CATRQVLGKDTEAFF. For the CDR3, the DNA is TGCGCCACCAGACAGGTCCTAGGGAAGGACACTGAAGCTTTCTTT.

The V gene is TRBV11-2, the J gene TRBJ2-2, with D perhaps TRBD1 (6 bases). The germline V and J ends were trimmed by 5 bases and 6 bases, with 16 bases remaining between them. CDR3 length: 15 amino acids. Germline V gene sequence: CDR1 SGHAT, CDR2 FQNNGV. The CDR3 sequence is CASSPIQGSAGELFF. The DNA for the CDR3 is TGTGCCAGCAGCCCCATCCAGGGGTCGGCCGGGGAGCTGTTTTTT. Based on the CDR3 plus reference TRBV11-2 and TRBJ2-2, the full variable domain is EAGVAQSPRYKIIEKRQSVAFWCNPISGHATLYWYQQILGQGPKLLIQFQNNGVVDDSQLPKDRFSAERLKGVDSTLKIQPAKLEDSAVYLCASSPIQGSAGELFFGEGSRLTVL.

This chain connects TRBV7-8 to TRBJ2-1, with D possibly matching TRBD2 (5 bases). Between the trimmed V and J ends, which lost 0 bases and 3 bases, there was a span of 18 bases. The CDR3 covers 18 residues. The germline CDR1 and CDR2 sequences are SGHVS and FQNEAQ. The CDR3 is CASSLARDTRFGYNEQFF. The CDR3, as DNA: TGTGCCAGCAGCTTAGCCCGCGATACTAGATTTGGCTACAATGAGCAGTTCTTC.

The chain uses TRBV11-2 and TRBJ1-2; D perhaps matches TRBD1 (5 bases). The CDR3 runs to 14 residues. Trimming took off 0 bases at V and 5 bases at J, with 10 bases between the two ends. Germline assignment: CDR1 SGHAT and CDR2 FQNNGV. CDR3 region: CASSLEKGSYGYTF. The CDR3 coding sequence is TGTGCCAGCAGCTTAGAAAAGGGGTCGTATGGCTACACCTTC.

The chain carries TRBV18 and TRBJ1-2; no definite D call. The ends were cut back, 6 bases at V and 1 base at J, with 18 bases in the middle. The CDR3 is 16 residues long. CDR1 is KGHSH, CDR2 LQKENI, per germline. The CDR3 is CASSPNKKSLNYGYTF. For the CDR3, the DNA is TGTGCCAGCTCTCCTAATAAAAAGAGCCTTAACTATGGCTACACCTTC.

CDR3 in DNA: TGTGCCACCAGCAGAGATCTGCGGGACCCAGATGGCTACACCTTC. Protein sequence: CATSRDLRDPDGYTF. The V call is TRBV15, the J call TRBJ1-2, with D tentatively TRBD1 (5 bases). CDR1 is LNHNV, CDR2 YYDKDF, per germline (reference sequence). CDR3 length: 15 residues. Trimming left V 0 bases short and J 6 bases short, with 14 bases between.

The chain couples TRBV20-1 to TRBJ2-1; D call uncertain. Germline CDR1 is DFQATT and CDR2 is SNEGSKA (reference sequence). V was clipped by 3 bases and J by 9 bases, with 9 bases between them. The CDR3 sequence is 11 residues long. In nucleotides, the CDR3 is TGCAGTGCTAGGGCCTTTGGTGAGCAGTTCTTC. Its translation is CSARAFGEQFF.

In DNA, the CDR3 is TGTGCCAGCTCAGCCAATAGCGGGAGTGGGGAGACCCAGTACTTC. This encodes CASSANSGSGETQYF. V usage is TRBV18 and J usage is TRBJ2-5; 9 bases are shared with TRBD2. Germline trimming cut 5 bases from V and 5 bases from J; bases unmatched to any gene: 9. The length of the CDR3 is 15 residues. The germline gives CDR1 KGHSH, CDR2 LQKENI.

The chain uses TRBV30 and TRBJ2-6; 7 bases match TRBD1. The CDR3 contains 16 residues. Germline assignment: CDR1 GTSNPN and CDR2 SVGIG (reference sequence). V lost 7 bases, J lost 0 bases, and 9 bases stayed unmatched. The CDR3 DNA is TGTGCCTCGCTAGACAGGGCCTTCTCTGGGGCCAACGTCCTGACTTTC. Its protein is CASLDRAFSGANVLTF.

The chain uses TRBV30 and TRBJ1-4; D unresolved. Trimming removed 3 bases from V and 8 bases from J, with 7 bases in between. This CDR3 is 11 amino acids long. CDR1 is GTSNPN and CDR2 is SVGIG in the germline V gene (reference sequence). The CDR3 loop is CAWSHSEKLFF. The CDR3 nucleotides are TGTGCCTGGAGCCATTCCGAAAAACTGTTTTTT.